This entry lists 10 T cell receptor beta chains sequenced from one sample in a study of cytomegalovirus exposure and HLA in healthy donors. Primers included in the PCR were 60 Vbeta and 13 Jbeta primers. Produced via immunoSEQ multiplex PCR; TCRdb's table is partial and in-frame only. The table lists approximately 110,000 clones, with around 3.6% in the top ten. The sample taken for sequencing was PBMCs. These receptors were collected from a man aged 18 to 35 in good health and CMV-seronegative.

The CDR3 DNA reads as TGTGCCAGCAGTCGGGACACCTCCTACGAGCAGTACTTC. Translation: CASSRDTSYEQYF. The chain is built from TRBV6-1 and TRBJ2-7, with D maybe TRBD1 (6 bases). The V gene lost 5 bases and the J gene lost 0 bases, with 8 bases spanning the gap. This CDR3 has 13 amino acids. CDR1 MNHNS and CDR2 SASEGT come from the germline V gene.

The CDR3 nucleotides read TGTGCCAGTAGTATTTTTCAGGGTACGGGCAATCAGCCCCAGCATTTT. It translates to CASSIFQGTGNQPQHF. This chain links TRBV19 with TRBJ1-5; D possibly corresponds to TRBD1 (5 bases). The CDR3 length is 16 residues. The ends were cut back, 3 bases at V and 2 bases at J, with 14 bases in the middle. Germline V gene sequence: CDR1 LNHDA, CDR2 SQIVND (reference sequence).

The chain uses TRBV5-1 and TRBJ2-7, with D tentatively TRBD2 (6 bases). Trimming left V 2 bases short and J 5 bases short, with 11 bases between. The CDR3 runs 13 residues. The germline CDR1 and CDR2 sequences are SGHRS and YFSETQ. The DNA for the CDR3 is TGCGCCAGCAGCTTTCGAGGAGGGGACGAGCAGTACTTC. Translation: CASSFRGGDEQYF.

V is TRBV20-1 and J is TRBJ1-2; D not resolved. The CDR3 loop spans 10 amino acids. Trimming took 5 bases from V and 7 from J, leaving 8 bases between them. In germline, CDR1 is DFQATT, CDR2 SNEGSKA (reference sequence). Written as DNA, the CDR3 is TGCAGTGCTCGCGGGGTTGGCTACACCTTC. It codes for CSARGVGYTF.

This sequence joins TRBV5-6 and TRBJ1-2; TRBD1 agrees at 8 bases. CDR3 length equals 17 residues. With 7 bases clipped from V and 3 bases from J, the junction kept 17 bases outside the gene matches. In germline, CDR1 is SGHDT, CDR2 YYEEEE. CDR3 sequence (DNA): TGTGCCAGCTCCTCGGACCAGGACAGGGCTAAGGACTATGGCTACACCTTC. Protein product: CASSSDQDRAKDYGYTF.

The V gene is TRBV5-5, the J gene TRBJ1-6; 11 positions agree with TRBD1. The V segment lost 2 bases and the J segment 14 bases; nucleotides outside the gene matches: 12. Germline values: CDR1 SGHKS, CDR2 YYEKEE (reference sequence). The CDR3 sequence is 16 residues long. CDR3 DNA sequence: TGTGCCAGCAGCTTTATTTCCGGGACAGGGGGTTATACCCTCCACTTT. Amino acids: CASSFISGTGGYTLHF.

CDR3 sequence: CASSPRSGGDTEAFF. CDR3 nucleotides: TGTGCCAGCTCACCTCGGTCGGGGGGAGACACTGAAGCTTTCTTT. The V call is TRBV18, the J call TRBJ1-1; weak D call: TRBD1 (5 bases). The V end was cut by 3 bases, the J end by 3 bases, with 14 bases between. Germline V gene lookup returns CDR1 KGHSH and CDR2 LQKENI. This CDR3 spans 15 amino acids.

This sequence joins TRBV2 and TRBJ1-2; the D gene is possibly TRBD1 (5 bases). Looked up from germline, CDR1 is SNHLY and CDR2 is FYNNEI. This CDR3 is built from 13 residues. With 0 bases removed from V and 8 bases from J, the gap between germline ends came to 10 bases. CDR3 protein: CASSEAGLEGYTF. As DNA, the CDR3 is TGTGCCAGCAGTGAAGCGGGGCTTGAGGGCTACACCTTC.

This sequence joins TRBV29-1 and TRBJ2-1; TRBD2 might be the D (6 bases). From germline, CDR1 is SQVTM and CDR2 ANQGSEA. This CDR3 is built from 17 residues. V gave up 5 bases and J gave up 0 bases, with 20 bases separating them. The chain's CDR3 is CSVSPGGRGSSYNEQFF. For the CDR3, the DNA is TGCAGCGTTAGCCCAGGCGGGCGGGGAAGCTCCTACAATGAGCAGTTCTTC.

The chain is built from TRBV2 and TRBJ1-2; a weak D match, TRBD1 (5 bases). The germline V gene encodes CDR1 SNHLY and CDR2 FYNNEI. The CDR3 runs 12 residues. V shed 1 base and J shed 5 bases, with 5 bases lying between them. This CDR3 reads CASSEGTYGYTF. For the CDR3, the DNA is TGTGCCAGCAGTGAAGGGACATATGGCTACACCTTC.